This T cell receptor beta chain was obtained from a study of T cell clonality in common variable immunodeficiency. Study-wide points: Fewer deletions and N-nucleotide insertions were reportedly seen in common variable immunodeficiency TCR beta sequences.

This table comes from immunoSEQ multiplex PCR, and its TCRdb copy is limited to in-frame clones, with some not included. This sample shows 15,000 to 20,000 clones and no singletons; approximately 7% rests with the ten largest. In germline, CDR1 is MNHEY, CDR2 SVGEGT. V lost 8 bases and J lost 3, with 21 bases in between. This CDR3 contains 16 residues. A remark on this clone: Its antigen is not identified. The CDR3 is cut off 3 residues early in the read; its end comes from the germline J gene.

The V gene is TRBV6-2 or TRBV6-3, the J gene TRBJ2-3; maybe TRBD1 (5 bases). What was sequenced was peripheral blood mononuclear cells. This sequence originates from a human donor with common variable immunodeficiency. CDR3 region: CASERFAAGKTDTQYF. The sequenced CDR3 bases are TGTGCCAGCGAAAGGTTTGCGGCAGGGAAGACAGATACG.